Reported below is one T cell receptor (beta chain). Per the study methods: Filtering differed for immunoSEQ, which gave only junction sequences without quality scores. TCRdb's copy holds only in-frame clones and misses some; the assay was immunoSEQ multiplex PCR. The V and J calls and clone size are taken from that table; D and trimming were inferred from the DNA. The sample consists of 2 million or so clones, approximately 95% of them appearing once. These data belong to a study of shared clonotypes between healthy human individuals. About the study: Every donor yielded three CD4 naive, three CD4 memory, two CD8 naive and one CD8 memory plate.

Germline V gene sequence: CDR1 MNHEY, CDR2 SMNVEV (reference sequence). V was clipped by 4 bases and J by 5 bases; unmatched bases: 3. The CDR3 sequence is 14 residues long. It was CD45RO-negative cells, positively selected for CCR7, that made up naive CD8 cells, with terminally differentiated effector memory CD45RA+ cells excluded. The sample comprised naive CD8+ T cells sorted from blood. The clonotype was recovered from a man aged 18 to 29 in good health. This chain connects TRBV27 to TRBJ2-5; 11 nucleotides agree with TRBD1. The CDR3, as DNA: TGTGCCAGCAGTTGGACAGGGGGCGTCGAGACCCAGTACTTC. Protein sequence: CASSWTGGVETQYF.